These T cell receptor beta chains were read from a single sample in a study of T cell repertoires in cytomegalovirus infection. These receptors' antigens are unknown. One entry per CDR3 protein, called by TCRdb with MiXCR from the reads. The sample consists of approximately 100,000 distinct CDR3 sequences, 42% of them appearing once. Material: CD8+ T cells from cultured PBMCs, obtained from culture after CMV antigen stimulation. The source is a human donor in good health (CMV status not recorded). Some clones in this sample may be carry-over from other donors' samples. CDR3s include the opening cysteine and the closing phenylalanine or tryptophan. The D gene is left open where the match is weak. Only part of the rows carry a size: once, few, many, or a class if the clone is expanded.

D	size	V	J	DNA	CDR3
NA	NA	TRBV19	TRBJ1-1	TGTGCCAGTAGTATGGGCGGGTACACTGAAGCTTTCTTT	CASSMGGYTEAFF
NA	NA	TRBV7-2	TRBJ2-1	TGTGCCAGCAGGTCGGACCGTTTGGAGCAGTTCTTC	CASRSDRLEQFF
TRBD1	few	TRBV12-3/TRBV12-4	TRBJ2-1	TGTGCCAGCAGCCGGCCGGGACAGGGGCCTAATGAGCAGTTCTTC	CASSRPGQGPNEQFF
NA	NA	TRBV29-1	TRBJ1-1	TGCAGCGTTGAACAGAACACTGAAGCTTTCTTT	CSVEQNTEAFF
NA	few	TRBV4-2	TRBJ2-7	TGTGCCAGCAGCCAACCCTCCTACGAGCAGTACTTC	CASSQPSYEQYF
TRBD1	NA	TRBV2	TRBJ1-5	TGTGCCAGCAGTGAGGGGACAGGGCACCAGCCCCAGCATTTT	CASSEGTGHQPQHF
NA	NA	TRBV6-5	TRBJ1-1	TGTGCCAGCAGTTACTCCCGGGAACAGCTCACTGAAGCTTTCTTT	CASSYSREQLTEAFF
TRBD1	NA	TRBV18	TRBJ1-1	TGTGGCAGCTCCCCCACAGGGGAGGCGAACACTGAAGCTTTCTTT	CGSSPTGEANTEAFF
NA	few	TRBV7-2	TRBJ1-2	TGTGCCAGCAGGCCCGATGGGGGGGCTATGAGCTATGGCTACACCTTC	CASRPDGGAMSYGYTF
NA	NA	TRBV12-3/TRBV12-4	TRBJ2-7	TGTGCCAGCAGTTTTAGGGGCTCATCTCAGGGGCAGTACTTC	CASSFRGSSQGQYF
NA	few	TRBV7-9	TRBJ2-7	TGTGCCAGCAGCCCCCAATACTCCTACGAGCAGTACTTC	CASSPQYSYEQYF
NA	NA	TRBV7-2	TRBJ1-6	TGTGCCAGCAGCTTAAGGGACACCTATAATTCACCCCTCCACTTT	CASSLRDTYNSPLHF
NA	NA	TRBV4-1	TRBJ1-1	TGCGCCAGCAGCCGTAATGAAATGGGGGGAATGAACACTGAAGCTTTCTTT	CASSRNEMGGMNTEAFF
TRBD1	NA	TRBV7-4	TRBJ1-4	TGTGCCAGCAGCACCGGGACAGGGCTTGAAAAACTGTTTTTT	CASSTGTGLEKLFF
NA	NA	TRBV20-1	TRBJ1-3	TGCAGTGCTAGAGAAATAGGGAGCCAGTTAAACACCATATATTTT	CSAREIGSQLNTIYF
NA	many	TRBV3-1	TRBJ1-1	TGTGCCAGCAGCCAAGAATTCCCGCCGGGGAATCGAATGAACACTGAAGCTTTCTTT	CASSQEFPPGNRMNTEAFF
NA	NA	TRBV12-3/TRBV12-4	TRBJ2-7	TGTGCCAGCAGTGCGATACAAAACCCCTACGAGCAGTACTTC	CASSAIQNPYEQYF
NA	few	TRBV7-3	TRBJ2-7	TGTGCCAGCCGGGACTCGAGCTCCTACGAGCAGTACTTC	CASRDSSSYEQYF
NA	NA	TRBV11-3	TRBJ2-3	TGTGCCAGCAGCTTAGGGGGTTCCCGGCCCCCAGATACGCAGTATTTT	CASSLGGSRPPDTQYF
TRBD1	NA	TRBV7-9	TRBJ2-7	TGTGCCAGCAGCTCTGGGGACAGACTGTACGAGCAGTACTTC	CASSSGDRLYEQYF
TRBD2	NA	TRBV7-2	TRBJ2-1	TGTGCCAGCAGCCCATTCGGCGGGGGTAATGAGCAGTTCTTC	CASSPFGGGNEQFF
TRBD2	few	TRBV12-3/TRBV12-4	TRBJ2-7	TGTGCCAGCAGTTTAACGGGACTAGCCTACGAGCAGTACTTC	CASSLTGLAYEQYF
NA	NA	TRBV4-2	TRBJ2-7	TGTGCCAGCAGCCAAGCCAGGAATTACGAGCAGTACTTC	CASSQARNYEQYF
TRBD2	NA	TRBV7-3	TRBJ2-3	TGTGCCAGCAGCCCTATAGCGGGGGGGCGCACAGATACGCAGTATTTT	CASSPIAGGRTDTQYF
NA	NA	TRBV10-3	TRBJ1-3	TGTGCCATCAGTGACGGGGTCGGCAGCTCTGGAAACACCATATATTTT	CAISDGVGSSGNTIYF
TRBD1	NA	TRBV14	TRBJ1-1	TGTGCCAGCAGCCAAGATACAGGGGCTTCGAACACTGAAGCTTTCTTT	CASSQDTGASNTEAFF
NA	NA	TRBV2	TRBJ1-1	TGTGCCAGCCTTACACGTCTCGGGGCTTTCTTT	CASLTRLGAFF
NA	few	TRBV29-1	TRBJ1-3	TGCAGCGTTGAAGATAGGAAGAGCTCTGGAAACACCATATATTTT	CSVEDRKSSGNTIYF
NA	few	TRBV7-6	TRBJ2-3	TGTGCCAGCAGCTTAGCTAAAGTGTTTGGAGATACGCAGTATTTT	CASSLAKVFGDTQYF
NA	many	TRBV6-5	TRBJ1-1	TGTGCCAGCAGTTACGGACCTGAAGCTTTCTTT	CASSYGPEAFF
NA	NA	TRBV19	TRBJ2-2	TGTGCCAGTATCCTGACAGGCAAGGGCGGGGAGCTGTTTTTT	CASILTGKGGELFF
TRBD1	NA	TRBV14	TRBJ2-7	TGTGCCAGCAGCAATAACAGACAGGGGACCTGGTACGAGCAGTACTTC	CASSNNRQGTWYEQYF
NA	once	TRBV2	TRBJ1-5	TGTGCCAGCAGTGACCGTCATGATGTAGGAGTTAAGCCCCAGCATTTT	CASSDRHDVGVKPQHF
TRBD2	many	TRBV12-3/TRBV12-4	TRBJ2-3	TGTGCCAGCAGTTGGACTAGCGGGAACACAGATACGCAGTATTTT	CASSWTSGNTDTQYF
NA	NA	TRBV7-8	TRBJ2-7	TGTGCCAGCAGCTTAGCGTACGGCCCCTACGAGCAGTACTTC	CASSLAYGPYEQYF
NA	many	TRBV7-8	TRBJ2-1	TGTGCCAGCAGCTTCGACAGGCCCAATGAGCAGTTCTTC	CASSFDRPNEQFF
NA	NA	TRBV19	TRBJ2-3	TGTGCCTCGGGCCGGGCATGGGATACGCAGTATTTT	CASGRAWDTQYF
TRBD1	NA	TRBV19	TRBJ1-6	TGTGCCAGTAAGACAGGGGTCTTTTCACCCCTCCACTTT	CASKTGVFSPLHF
TRBD2	NA	TRBV7-3	TRBJ2-1	TGTGCCAGCAGCTTGAGACTAGCGGCGGATGAGCAGTTCTTC	CASSLRLAADEQFF
NA	few	TRBV6-6	TRBJ2-4	TGTGCCAGCAGCCTCGCCCAGATCTTAGTAGCCAAAAACATTCAGTACTTC	CASSLAQILVAKNIQYF
NA	few	TRBV12-3/TRBV12-4	TRBJ2-7	TGTGCCAGCAGTTTTAGGGCCTCCTACTACGAGCAGTACTTC	CASSFRASYYEQYF